This T cell receptor beta chain is from a study of cytomegalovirus exposure and HLA in healthy donors. Assay: immunoSEQ multiplex PCR; the TCRdb copy retains only in-frame clones and omits some. Counted here are 200,000 to 250,000 clones, 75% to 90% occurring once; the ten biggest clones make up around an eighth. The CDR3 length is 13 residues. The V end lost 0 bases, the J end lost 8 bases, and 11 bases lay between the germline ends. CDR1 and CDR2 (germline): SGHDT, YYEEEE. The sequencing input was PBMCs. This receptor was obtained from a woman in her twenties or thirties in good health and CMV-seropositive. The V call is TRBV5-6, the J call TRBJ1-1; D is uncertain. For the CDR3, the DNA is TGTGCCAGCAGCTTGGCTGGGCGAGGGGAAGCTTTCTTT. Protein: CASSLAGRGEAFF.